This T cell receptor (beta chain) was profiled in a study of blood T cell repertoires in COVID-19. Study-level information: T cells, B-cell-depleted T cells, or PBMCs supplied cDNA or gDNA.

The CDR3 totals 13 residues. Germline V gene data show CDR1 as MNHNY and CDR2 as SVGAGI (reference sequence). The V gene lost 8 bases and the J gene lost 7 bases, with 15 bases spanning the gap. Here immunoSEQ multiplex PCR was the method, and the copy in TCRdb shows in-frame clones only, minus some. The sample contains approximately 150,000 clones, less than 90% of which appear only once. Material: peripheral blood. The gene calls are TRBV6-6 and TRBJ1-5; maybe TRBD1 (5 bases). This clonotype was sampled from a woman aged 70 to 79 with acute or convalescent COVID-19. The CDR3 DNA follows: TGTGCCAGCTGCCGGGGGGGAGTGCAGCCCCAGCATTTT. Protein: CASCRGGVQPQHF.